This record covers a single TCR beta chain. Profiled with immunoSEQ multiplex PCR; TCRdb holds only in-frame clones, not every one. The sample contains around 160,000 clones, approximately 86% of which appear only once. This specimen comes from a study of blood T cell repertoires in COVID-19. V shed 5 bases and J 0 bases; nucleotides not matched to a gene: 4. The CDR3 has 15 residues. Germline V CDR1 and CDR2: SGHDT, YYEEEE. The material sequenced was PBMCs or T cells enriched from blood (not recorded which). The sequence came from a woman aged 40 to 50 who had been exposed to COVID-19. The chain recombines TRBV5-6 with TRBJ1-5, with 8 bases identical to TRBD1. The CDR3 protein is CASSRQGFSNQPQHF. CDR3 bases: TGTGCCAGCAGTCGACAGGGGTTTAGCAATCAGCCCCAGCATTTT.